This T cell receptor beta chain is drawn from a study of T cells in Graves' hyperthyroidism and ophthalmopathy (dated by TCRdb to 2018 to 2020). Regarding the research as a whole: A discovery cohort of about a hundred patients, roughly 45 with Graves' ophthalmopathy and 57 with stable Graves' hyperthyroidism, was used to find distinguishing TCR V-J signatures. An independent validation cohort of under 20 hyperthyroidism patients and 17 patients who later progressed to ophthalmopathy tested prospective prediction of ophthalmopathy. The 100 discovery patients were randomly divided into training and test sets at a 7:3 ratio. Thyroid tissue and blood T-cell repertoires from six Graves' hyperthyroidism patients were also compared in the study. Following sampling, methimazole starting at 30 mg daily was given to hyperthyroidism patients, and high-dose intravenous methylprednisolone was given to ophthalmopathy patients. According to the paper, TCR Vbeta CDR3 sequencing was carried out on some 130 peripheral blood samples, which came from 40 to 45 ophthalmopathy, 70 to 80 hyperthyroidism and roughly 17 progressor patients. What the research found in general, with its limitations: A model built on a 13 V-J signature distinguished ophthalmopathy from stable hyperthyroidism, reaching 87.88% sensitivity and 81.08% specificity in cross-validation and 80%/75% in testing. Sample size was not statistically predetermined, and investigators were not blinded to group allocation. In validation, the model predicted progression to ophthalmopathy with approximately 70% sensitivity and around 72% specificity, a median of roughly seven months before onset. Most expanded thyroid clonotypes (frequency above 0.001) were also detected in blood, suggesting blood repertoires may reflect thyroid immune responses.

The study excluded patients with uncontrolled infections, other autoimmune diseases, pregnancy or lactation. Diagnoses were based on clinical symptoms, serum thyroxine and TRAb, thyroid ultrasound and orbital computed tomography. Trizol reagent was used to extract total RNA, and RNA quality was then checked on an Agilent 2100 Bioanalyzer. Points on this clonotype: It lacks a known antigen. No clone much larger than this one lies a single base away; base qualities are absent.

The germline V gene sets CDR1 to SGHTA and CDR2 to FQGTGA. Its CDR3 holds 15 amino acids, cysteine through phenylalanine. The read is trimmed to its CDR3 DNA, 45 bases read in frame from base 1. V trim: 5 bases; J trim: 4 bases; unmatched bases: 7. The TCR beta CDR3 regions were amplified from the RNA transcripts. For the first round of RT-PCR on the TCR CDR3, the HTBI primer set was used together with the Qiagen OneStep RT-PCR kit. The libraries were constructed in a second round of multiplex PCR and then size-selected and purified. Sequencing of the libraries was done on an Illumina HiSeq2000 using paired-end 100 bp reads. Per the original workflow: SOAPnuke was used to process the raw data, with reads discarded if the reads contained adapters or uncalled bases, had a mean Phred below 15, or lacked an exact constant-primer or identifier match. COPE v1.2.5 was used to merge the high-quality paired reads, and each unique nucleotide sequence was defined as a clonotype. MiTCR v1.1 was used to align clonotypes to the IMGT TRBV, TRBD and TRBJ reference segments. The analysis included only V-J combinations with a frequency above 0.0001, which together covered around 99% of the repertoires. The TCS score was defined as F50 (clonal expansion) divided by E x V (chaos), with BLOSUM62-based TCRdist calculated between CDR3 peptides within each V-J. Welch's t-statistics and random forest reduced fewer than 600 V-J features to around 14, which were used in a naive Bayes classifier (R e1071). The Morisita-Horn index was used to measure how similar the thyroid and blood repertoires were. Using fastp at Q25 and MiXCR, TCRdb reprocessed the public reads and kept productive beta chains. Each entry is one CDR3 protein sequence, shown with its most common DNA and genes. These V and J calls are TCRdb output, not the study's own analysis. The sample contains roughly 500,000 distinct CDR3 sequences, around 45% of them found a single time. Of the sample, 15% to 20% is held by the ten largest clones.

This sequence was found in an adult woman with Graves' disease, either hyperthyroidism or ophthalmopathy (not recorded which). The rearrangement combines TRBV7-3 with TRBJ2-2; TRBD1 fits 7 bases in the junction. The sequenced sample consisted of peripheral blood or thyroid tissue (not recorded which). The bases read TGTGCCAGCAGCGACCCGGGACAGCGCACCGGGGAGCTGTTTTTT. Its amino acids are CASSDPGQRTGELFF.